Included here is one T cell receptor (beta chain) sequence, with context. These data belong to a study of shared clonotypes between healthy human individuals. It was CD45RO-negative cells, positively selected for CCR7, that made up naive CD8 cells, with terminally differentiated effector memory CD45RA+ cells excluded. Assay used: immunoSEQ multiplex PCR; TCRdb lists only in-frame clones, some missing. The sample lists about 2.2 million clones, approximately 94% seen once, with more than 1.5% in the top ten. The source material was naive CD8+ T cells from PBMCs. The TCR sequence derives from a young man in good health. Some clones in this sample may be carry-over from other donors' samples.

CDR3 in DNA: TGTGCCAGTGGAGAGGCCAACCTCTACAATGAGCAGTTCTTC. Translating it yields CASGEANLYNEQFF. This chain joins TRBV19 and TRBJ2-1; D is unresolved. V was clipped by 8 bases and J by 3 bases, with 14 bases between them. From germline, CDR1 is LNHDA and CDR2 SQIVND (reference sequence). The CDR3 runs 14 residues.